Given below is one T cell receptor beta chain in context. This sample is part of a study of Graves' ophthalmopathy and Graves' hyperthyroidism. Investigators amplified TCR beta CDR3 regions from RNA transcripts. The first round was an RT-PCR with HTBI primers, and the second round was a multiplex PCR. Using its own MiXCR run on the multiplex PCR reads, TCRdb lists one record per CDR3 protein. The data contain about 390,000 distinct CDR3 sequences, 15% to 19% of them singletons. This CDR3 contains 15 residues. V shed 7 bases and J 6 bases; nucleotides not matched to a gene: 6. Sequenced sample: peripheral blood. This receptor was taken from a woman aged 18-29 years with stable Graves' hyperthyroidism. The chain is built from TRBV12-3 or TRBV12-4 and TRBJ1-6; 10 nucleotides agree with TRBD1. CDR3 in amino acids: CASTLGTGVNSPLHF. The CDR3 nucleotides are TGTGCCAGCACCCTAGGGACAGGGGTTAATTCACCCCTCCACTTT.